What follows describes a single T cell receptor (beta chain). What it recognizes is unknown. The sample belongs to a study of T cells expressing NK-cell markers. For the study at large: All TCR beta repertoires analysed originated from sorted CD3+CD56+NKG2C+, CD3+CD56+NKG2C- and CD3+CD56-NKG2C+ T cells. Study-wide points: In a handful of donors, dominant clonotypes made up about 25-65% of CD3+CD56-NKG2C+ cells. HCMV specificity of expanded NKG2C+ T cell clones remained unclear.

The germline V gene encodes CDR1 SEHNR and CDR2 FQNEAQ (reference sequence). The CDR3 covers 15 residues. It was by 5'RACE template switching with UMIs that TCR beta cDNA was made. TCRdb derives one entry per CDR3 protein from the 5' RACE reads, leaving out DNA. In total, the table holds about 170,000 distinct CDR3 sequences. The receptor was derived from a man aged 18-75 years in good health. Source material: blood T cells: a sorted CD56 or NKG2C T cell subset, CD4+ or CD8+ T cells, or bulk PBMC T cells (not recorded which). The chain joins TRBV7-9 to TRBJ2-2; the TCRdb call, TRBD1, lacks DNA for checking. The CDR3 loop is CASSLVGGQAGELFF.